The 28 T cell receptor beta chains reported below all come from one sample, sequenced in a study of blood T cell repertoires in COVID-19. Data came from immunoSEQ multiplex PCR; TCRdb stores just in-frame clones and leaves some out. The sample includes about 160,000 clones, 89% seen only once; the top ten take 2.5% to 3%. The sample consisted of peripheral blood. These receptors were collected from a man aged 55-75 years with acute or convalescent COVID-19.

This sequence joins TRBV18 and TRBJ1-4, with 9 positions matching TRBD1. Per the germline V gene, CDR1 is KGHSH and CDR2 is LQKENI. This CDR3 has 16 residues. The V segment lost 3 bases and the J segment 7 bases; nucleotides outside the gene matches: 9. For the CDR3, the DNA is TGTGCCAGCTCACCCCTAACAGGGGGCGGCAGTGAAAAACTGTTTTTT. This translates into CASSPLTGGGSEKLFF.

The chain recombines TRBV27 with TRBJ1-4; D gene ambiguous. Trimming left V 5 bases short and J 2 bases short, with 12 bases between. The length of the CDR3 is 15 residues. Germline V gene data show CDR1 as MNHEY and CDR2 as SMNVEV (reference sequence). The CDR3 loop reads CASSLFGQTNEKLFF. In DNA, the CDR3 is TGTGCCAGCAGTCTCTTTGGGCAGACTAATGAAAAACTGTTTTTT. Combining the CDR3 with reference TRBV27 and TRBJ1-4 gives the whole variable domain EAQVTQNPRYLITVTGKKLTVTCSQNMNHEYMSWYRQDPGLGLRQIYYSMNVEVTDKGDVPEGYKVSRKEKRNFPLILESPSPNQTSLYFCASSLFGQTNEKLFFGSGTQLSVL.

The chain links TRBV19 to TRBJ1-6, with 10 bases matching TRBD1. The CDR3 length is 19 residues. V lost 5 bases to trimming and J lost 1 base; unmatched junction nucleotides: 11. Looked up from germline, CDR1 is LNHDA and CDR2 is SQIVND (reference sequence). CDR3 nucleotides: TGTGCCAGTAGTTCCCGGACAGGGGGGAAGCTGTCCTATAATTCACCCCTCCACTTT. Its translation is CASSSRTGGKLSYNSPLHF.

Here the CDR3 reads CASSLVGGNEQFF. DNA of the CDR3: TGTGCCAGCAGTTTAGTGGGGGGCAATGAGCAGTTCTTC. The J gene is TRBJ2-1, the V gene TRBV27; maybe TRBD2 (6 bases). The CDR3 is 13 amino acids. Trimming cost V 2 bases and J 6 bases, with 8 bases left between them. Germline CDR1 and CDR2: MNHEY and SMNVEV (reference sequence).

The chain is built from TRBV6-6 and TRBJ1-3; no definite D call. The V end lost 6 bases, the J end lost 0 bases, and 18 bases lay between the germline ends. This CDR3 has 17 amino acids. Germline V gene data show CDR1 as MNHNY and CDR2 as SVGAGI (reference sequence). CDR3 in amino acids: CASSRNGEGGSGNTIYF. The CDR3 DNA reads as TGTGCCAGCAGCCGAAATGGAGAGGGTGGCTCTGGAAACACCATATATTTT.

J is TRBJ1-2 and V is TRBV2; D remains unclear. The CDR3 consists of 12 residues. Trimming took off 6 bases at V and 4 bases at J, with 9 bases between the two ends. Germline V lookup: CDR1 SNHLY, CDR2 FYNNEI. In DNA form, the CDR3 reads TGTGCCAGCAGCGCAGCGTCCTATGGCTACACCTTC. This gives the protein CASSAASYGYTF.

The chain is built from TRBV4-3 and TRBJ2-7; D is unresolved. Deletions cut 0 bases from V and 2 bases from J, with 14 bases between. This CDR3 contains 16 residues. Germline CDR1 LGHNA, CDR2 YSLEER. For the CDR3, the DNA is TGCGCCAGCAGCCAAGATGAAACCTTGTACACCTACGAGCAGTACTTC. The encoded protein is CASSQDETLYTYEQYF.

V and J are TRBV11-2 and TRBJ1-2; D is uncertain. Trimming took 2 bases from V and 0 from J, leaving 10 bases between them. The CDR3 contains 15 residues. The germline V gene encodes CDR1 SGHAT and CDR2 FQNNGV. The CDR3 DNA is TGTGCCAGCAGCTTAAATCGCGGGACTAACTATGGCTACACCTTC. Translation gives CASSLNRGTNYGYTF.

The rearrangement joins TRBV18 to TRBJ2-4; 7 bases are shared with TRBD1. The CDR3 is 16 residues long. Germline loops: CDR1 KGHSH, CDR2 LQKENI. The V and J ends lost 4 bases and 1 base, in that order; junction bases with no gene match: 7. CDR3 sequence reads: CASSQQIQGAKNIQYF. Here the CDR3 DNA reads TGTGCCAGCTCACAACAGATACAGGGGGCCAAAAACATTCAGTACTTC.

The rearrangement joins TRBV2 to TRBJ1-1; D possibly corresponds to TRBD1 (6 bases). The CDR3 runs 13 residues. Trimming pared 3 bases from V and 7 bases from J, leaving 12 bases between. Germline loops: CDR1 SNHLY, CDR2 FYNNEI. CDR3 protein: CASSDMDSLEAFF. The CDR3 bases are TGTGCCAGCAGTGACATGGACAGCCTTGAAGCTTTCTTT.

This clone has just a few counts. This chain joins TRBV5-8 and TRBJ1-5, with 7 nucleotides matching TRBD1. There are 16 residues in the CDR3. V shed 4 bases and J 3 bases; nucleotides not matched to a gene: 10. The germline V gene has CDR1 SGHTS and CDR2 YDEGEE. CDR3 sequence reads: CASSRSGDRINQPQHF. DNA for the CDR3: TGTGCCAGCAGCCGCTCCGGGGACAGAATCAATCAGCCCCAGCATTTT.

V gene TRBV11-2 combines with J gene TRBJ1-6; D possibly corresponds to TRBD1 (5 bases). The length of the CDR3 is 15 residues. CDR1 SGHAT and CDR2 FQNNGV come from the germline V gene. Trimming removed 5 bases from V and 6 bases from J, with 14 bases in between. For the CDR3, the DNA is TGTGCCAGCAGCGGCCTAGGCAGGGCTAATTCACCCCTCCACTTT. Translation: CASSGLGRANSPLHF.

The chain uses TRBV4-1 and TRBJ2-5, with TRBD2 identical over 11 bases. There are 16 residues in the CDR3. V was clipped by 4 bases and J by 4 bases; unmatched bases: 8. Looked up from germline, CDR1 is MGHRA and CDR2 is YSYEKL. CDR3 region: CASSPLGTSGGETQYF. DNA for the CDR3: TGCGCCAGCAGCCCTCTCGGAACTAGCGGGGGAGAGACCCAGTACTTC.

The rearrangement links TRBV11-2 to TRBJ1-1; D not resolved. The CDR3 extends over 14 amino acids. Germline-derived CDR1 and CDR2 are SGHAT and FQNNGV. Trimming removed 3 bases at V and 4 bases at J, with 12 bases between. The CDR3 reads CASSFSTRSTEAFF. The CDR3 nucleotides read TGTGCCAGCAGCTTCTCAACACGGAGCACTGAAGCTTTCTTT. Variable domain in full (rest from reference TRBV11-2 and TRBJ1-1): EAGVAQSPRYKIIEKRQSVAFWCNPISGHATLYWYQQILGQGPKLLIQFQNNGVVDDSQLPKDRFSAERLKGVDSTLKIQPAKLEDSAVYLCASSFSTRSTEAFFGQGTRLTVV.

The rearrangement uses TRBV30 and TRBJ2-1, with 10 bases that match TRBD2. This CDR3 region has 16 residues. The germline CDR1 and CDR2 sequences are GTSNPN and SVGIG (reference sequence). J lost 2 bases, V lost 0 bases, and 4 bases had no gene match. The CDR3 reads CAWSVAGGVPYNEQFF. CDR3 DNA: TGTGCCTGGAGTGTAGCGGGGGGGGTCCCCTACAATGAGCAGTTCTTC.

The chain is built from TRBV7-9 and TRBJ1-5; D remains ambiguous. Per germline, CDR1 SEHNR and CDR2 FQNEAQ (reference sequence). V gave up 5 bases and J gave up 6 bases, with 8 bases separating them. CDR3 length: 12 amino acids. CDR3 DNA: TGTGCCAGCAGCGCCTGGAGTCAGCCCCAGCATTTT. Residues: CASSAWSQPQHF.

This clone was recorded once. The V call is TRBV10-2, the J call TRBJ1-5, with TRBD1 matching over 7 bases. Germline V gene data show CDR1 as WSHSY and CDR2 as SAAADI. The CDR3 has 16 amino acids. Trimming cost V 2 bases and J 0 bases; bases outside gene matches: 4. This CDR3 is CASSEINRGSNQPQHF. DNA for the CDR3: TGCGCCAGCAGTGAGATAAACAGGGGTAGCAATCAGCCCCAGCATTTT.

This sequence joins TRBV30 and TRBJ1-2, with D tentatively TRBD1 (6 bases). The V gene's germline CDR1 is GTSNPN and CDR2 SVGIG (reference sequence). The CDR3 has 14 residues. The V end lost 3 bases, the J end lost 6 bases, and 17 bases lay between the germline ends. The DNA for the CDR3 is TGTGCCTGGAGCTCAGGGGTAGGTGGTGATGGCTACACCTTC. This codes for CAWSSGVGGDGYTF. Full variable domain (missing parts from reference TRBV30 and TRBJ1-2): SQTIHQWPATLVQPVGSPLSLECTVEGTSNPNLYWYRQAAGRGLQLLFYSVGIGQISSEVPQNLSASRPQDRQFILSSKKLLLSDSGFYLCAWSSGVGGDGYTFGSGTRLTVV.

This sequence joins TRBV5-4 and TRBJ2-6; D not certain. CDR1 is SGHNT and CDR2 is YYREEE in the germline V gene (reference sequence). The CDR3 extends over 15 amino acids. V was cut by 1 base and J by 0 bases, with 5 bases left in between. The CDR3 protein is CASSLPGSGANVLTF. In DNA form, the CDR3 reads TGTGCCAGCAGCTTGCCGGGCTCTGGGGCCAACGTCCTGACTTTC. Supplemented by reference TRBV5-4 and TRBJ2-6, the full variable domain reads ETGVTQSPTHLIKTRGQQVTLRCSSQSGHNTVSWYQQALGQGPQFIFQYYREEENGRGNFPPRFSGLQFPNYSSELNVNALELDDSALYLCASSLPGSGANVLTFGAGSRLTVL.

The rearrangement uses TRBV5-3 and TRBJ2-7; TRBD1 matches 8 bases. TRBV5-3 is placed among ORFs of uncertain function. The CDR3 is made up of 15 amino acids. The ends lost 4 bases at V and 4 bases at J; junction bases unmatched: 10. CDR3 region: CARSIGTGASYEQYF. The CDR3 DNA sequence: TGTGCCAGAAGCATAGGGACAGGTGCTTCTTACGAGCAGTACTTC.

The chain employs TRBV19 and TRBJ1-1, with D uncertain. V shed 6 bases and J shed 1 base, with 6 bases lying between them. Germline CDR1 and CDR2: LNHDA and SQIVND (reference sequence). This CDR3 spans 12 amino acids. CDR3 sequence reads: CASRWRNTEAFF. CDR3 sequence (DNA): TGTGCCAGTAGGTGGAGGAACACTGAAGCTTTCTTT.

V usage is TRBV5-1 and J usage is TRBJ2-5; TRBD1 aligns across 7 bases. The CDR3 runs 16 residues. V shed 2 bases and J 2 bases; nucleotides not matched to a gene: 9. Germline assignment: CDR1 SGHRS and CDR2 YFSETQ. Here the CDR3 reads CASSFTPGTAQETQYF. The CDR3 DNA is TGCGCCAGCAGCTTTACCCCCGGGACAGCACAAGAGACCCAGTACTTC.

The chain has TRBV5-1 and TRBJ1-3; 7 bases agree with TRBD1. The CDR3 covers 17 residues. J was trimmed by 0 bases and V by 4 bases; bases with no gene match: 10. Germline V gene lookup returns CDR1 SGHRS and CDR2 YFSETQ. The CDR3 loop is CASSLGTVPSSGNTIYF. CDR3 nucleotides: TGCGCCAGCAGCCTCGGGACAGTGCCGTCCTCTGGAAACACCATATATTTT.

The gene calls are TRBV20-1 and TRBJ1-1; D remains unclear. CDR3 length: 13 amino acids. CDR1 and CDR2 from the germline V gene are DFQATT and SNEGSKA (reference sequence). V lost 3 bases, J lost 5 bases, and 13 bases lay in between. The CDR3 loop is CSASSHRGTEAFF. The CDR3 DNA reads TGCAGTGCTAGTTCCCATCGAGGGACTGAAGCTTTCTTT.

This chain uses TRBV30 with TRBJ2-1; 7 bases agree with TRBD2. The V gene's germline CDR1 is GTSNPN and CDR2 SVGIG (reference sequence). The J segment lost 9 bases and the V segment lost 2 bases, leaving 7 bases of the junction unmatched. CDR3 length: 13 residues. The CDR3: CAWSLQAGFEQFF. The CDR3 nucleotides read TGTGCCTGGAGTTTGCAAGCGGGGTTTGAGCAGTTCTTC.

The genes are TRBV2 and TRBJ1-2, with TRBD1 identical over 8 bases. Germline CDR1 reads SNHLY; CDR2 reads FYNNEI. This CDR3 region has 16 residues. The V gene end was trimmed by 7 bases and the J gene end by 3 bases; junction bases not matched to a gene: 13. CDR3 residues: CASIPYEGTGHYGYTF. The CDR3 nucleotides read TGTGCCAGCATCCCTTATGAGGGGACAGGCCACTATGGCTACACCTTC. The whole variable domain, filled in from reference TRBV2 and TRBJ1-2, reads EPEVTQTPSHQVTQMGQEVILRCVPISNHLYFYWYRQILGQKVEFLVSFYNNEISEKSEIFDDQFSVERPDGSNFTLKIRSTKLEDSAMYFCASIPYEGTGHYGYTFGSGTRLTVV.

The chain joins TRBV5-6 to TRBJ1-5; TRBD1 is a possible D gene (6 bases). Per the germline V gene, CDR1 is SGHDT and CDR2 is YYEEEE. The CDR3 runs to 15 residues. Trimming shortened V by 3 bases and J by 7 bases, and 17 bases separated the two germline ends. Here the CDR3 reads CASSSYRATIQPQHF. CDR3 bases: TGTGCCAGCAGCTCATACAGGGCAACGATCCAGCCCCAGCATTTT.

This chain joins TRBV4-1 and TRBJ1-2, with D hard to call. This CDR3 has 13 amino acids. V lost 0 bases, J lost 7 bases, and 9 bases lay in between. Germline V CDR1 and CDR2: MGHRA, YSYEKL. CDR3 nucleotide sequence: TGCGCCAGCAGCCAAGACGAGGCCCGTGGCTACACCTTC. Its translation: CASSQDEARGYTF.